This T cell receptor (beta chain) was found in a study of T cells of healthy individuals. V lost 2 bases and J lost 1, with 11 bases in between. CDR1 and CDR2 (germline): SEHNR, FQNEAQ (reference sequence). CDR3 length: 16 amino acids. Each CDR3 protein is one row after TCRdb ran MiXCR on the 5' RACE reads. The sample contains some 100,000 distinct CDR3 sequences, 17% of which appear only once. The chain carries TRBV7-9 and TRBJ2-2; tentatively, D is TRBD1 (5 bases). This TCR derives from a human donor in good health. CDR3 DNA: TGTGCCAGCAGCTTATCAACAGGCGAGAACACCGGGGAGCTGTTTTTT. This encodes CASSLSTGENTGELFF.